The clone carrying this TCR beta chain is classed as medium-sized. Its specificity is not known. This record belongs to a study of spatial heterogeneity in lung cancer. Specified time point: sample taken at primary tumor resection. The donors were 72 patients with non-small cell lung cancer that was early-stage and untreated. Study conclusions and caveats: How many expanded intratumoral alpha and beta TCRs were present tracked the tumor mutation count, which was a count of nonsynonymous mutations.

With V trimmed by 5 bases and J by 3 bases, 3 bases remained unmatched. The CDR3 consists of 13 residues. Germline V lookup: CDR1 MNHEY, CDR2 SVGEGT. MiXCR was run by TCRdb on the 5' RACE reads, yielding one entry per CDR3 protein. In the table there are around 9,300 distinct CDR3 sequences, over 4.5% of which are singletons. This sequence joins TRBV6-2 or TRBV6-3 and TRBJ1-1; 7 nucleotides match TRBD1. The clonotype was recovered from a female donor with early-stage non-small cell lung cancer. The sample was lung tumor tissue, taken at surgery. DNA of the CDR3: TGTGCCAGCAGTCTACAGGGGTACACTGAAGCTTTCTTT. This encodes CASSLQGYTEAFF.